Shown below are 13 T cell receptor beta chains from a single sample sequenced in a study of blood T cell repertoires in COVID-19. This table comes from immunoSEQ multiplex PCR, and its TCRdb copy is limited to in-frame clones, with some not included. The repertoire holds around 140,000 clones, with more than 70% as singletons. Sequencing input: peripheral blood. These receptors were taken from a man aged 60 to 69 with acute or convalescent COVID-19.

On this clone: The junction differs from germline at one of its ends, possibly a read error. The chain has TRBV6-1 and TRBJ1-5; the D gene is possibly TRBD1 (6 bases). Looked up from germline, CDR1 is MNHNS and CDR2 is SASEGT. The CDR3 covers 15 residues. DNA of the CDR3: TGTGCCAACAGTGATTCACAGGGAGGCAATCAGCCCCAGCATTTT. As protein: CANSDSQGGNQPQHF.

The CDR3 DNA reads TGTGCCAGCAGCTTGTCCATTTACAATGAGCAGTTCTTC. Its protein is CASSLSIYNEQFF. V usage is TRBV7-8 and J usage is TRBJ2-1; the D is unclear. Germline-derived CDR1 and CDR2 are SGHVS and FQNEAQ. The ends were cut back, 3 bases at V and 4 bases at J, with 7 bases in the middle. The CDR3 is 13 residues long. Together with reference TRBV7-8 and TRBJ2-1, the CDR3 gives the full variable domain: GAGVSQSPRYKVAKRGQDVALRCDPISGHVSLFWYQQALGQGPEFLTYFQNEAQLDKSGLPSDRFFAERPEGSVSTLKIQRTQQEDSAVYLCASSLSIYNEQFFGPGTRLTVL.

The rearrangement joins TRBV28 to TRBJ1-1; the D gene is possibly TRBD1 (6 bases). This CDR3 is built from 16 residues. In germline, CDR1 is MDHEN, CDR2 SYDVKM. Trimming left V 5 bases short and J 1 base short, with 17 bases between. For the CDR3, the DNA is TGTGCCAGCAGTAACCGGGGGGCAGGGGCGAACACTGAAGCTTTCTTT. Translated: CASSNRGAGANTEAFF.

This clone was seen only a few times. The rearrangement joins TRBV24-1 to TRBJ2-3; perhaps TRBD1 as D (5 bases). The CDR3 is 15 amino acids. V was cut by 1 base and J by 6 bases, with 13 bases left in between. Looked up from germline, CDR1 is KGHDR and CDR2 is SFDVKD. The CDR3 here is CATSDFDSELDTQYF. CDR3 DNA sequence: TGTGCCACCAGTGATTTTGACAGTGAATTGGATACGCAGTATTTT.

The chain carries TRBV30 and TRBJ1-5; D remains ambiguous. The CDR3 runs to 14 residues. Trimming left V 3 bases short and J 2 bases short, with 11 bases between. Germline CDR1 reads GTSNPN; CDR2 reads SVGIG (reference sequence). The CDR3 is CAWSSGGRNQPQHF. CDR3 nucleotide sequence: TGTGCCTGGAGCTCGGGAGGACGCAATCAGCCCCAGCATTTT.

V is TRBV7-2 and J is TRBJ2-1; 9 bases are a match to TRBD2. The CDR3 consists of 16 residues. Germline loops: CDR1 SGHTA, CDR2 FQGNSA. J gave up 5 bases and V 2 bases, and 7 bases lay outside the gene matches. CDR3 bases: TGTGCCAGCAGCTTATTTGGGACTAGCATCAACAATGAGCAGTTCTTC. Protein sequence: CASSLFGTSINNEQFF. Complete variable domain (other parts from reference TRBV7-2 and TRBJ2-1): GAGVSQSPSNKVTEKGKDVELRCDPISGHTALYWYRQSLGQGLEFLIYFQGNSAPDKSGLPSDRFSAERTGGSVSTLTIQRTQQEDSAVYLCASSLFGTSINNEQFFGPGTRLTVL.

The chain has TRBV24-1 and TRBJ1-4; 9 bases align to TRBD1. This CDR3 contains 16 residues. The germline V gene encodes CDR1 KGHDR and CDR2 SFDVKD. Trimming took 3 bases from V and 4 from J; bases not matched to a gene: 5. CDR3 DNA sequence: TGTGCCACCAGTGATGCACAGGGGGCTGATAATGAAAAACTGTTTTTT. As protein: CATSDAQGADNEKLFF.

The V and J genes are TRBV10-3 and TRBJ2-3; D is perhaps TRBD1 (6 bases). The CDR3 consists of 15 residues. V lost 4 bases to trimming and J lost 11 bases, with 22 bases between them. In germline, CDR1 is ENHRY, CDR2 SYGVKD. In nucleotides, the CDR3 is TGTGCCATCAGTGGGACGGGGAGTGTTGAGGGGGTGCAGTATTTT. As protein: CAISGTGSVEGVQYF.

The chain recombines TRBV24-1 with TRBJ2-5; 12 bases match TRBD1. CDR3 length equals 17 residues. The J segment lost 3 bases and the V segment lost 3 bases, leaving 7 bases of the junction unmatched. Germline V gives CDR1 KGHDR, CDR2 SFDVKD. The CDR3 bases are TGTGCCACCAGTGATGCTCCCGGGACAGGGGGCGAAGAGACCCAGTACTTC. This encodes CATSDAPGTGGEETQYF.

The J gene is TRBJ1-3, the V gene TRBV5-1; no definite D call. The length of the CDR3 is 21 residues. Germline CDR1 SGHRS, CDR2 YFSETQ. Trimming stripped 0 bases from V and 0 bases from J, with 25 bases between. CDR3 protein: CASSLAIGWVGSTSSGNTIYF. Written as DNA, the CDR3 is TGCGCCAGCAGCTTGGCGATCGGTTGGGTTGGGAGTACGAGCTCTGGAAACACCATATATTTT.

The genes are TRBV2 and TRBJ2-7; TRBD2 is a possible D gene (6 bases). Between the trimmed V and J ends, which lost 2 bases and 4 bases, there was a span of 21 bases. CDR1 and CDR2 from the germline V gene are SNHLY and FYNNEI. The CDR3 sequence is 17 residues long. The chain's CDR3 is CASSEMLGGAGLYEQYF. The CDR3, as DNA: TGTGCCAGCAGTGAAATGTTAGGCGGGGCTGGCCTTTACGAGCAGTACTTC. Full variable domain (rest looked up from reference TRBV2 and TRBJ2-7): EPEVTQTPSHQVTQMGQEVILRCVPISNHLYFYWYRQILGQKVEFLVSFYNNEISEKSEIFDDQFSVERPDGSNFTLKIRSTKLEDSAMYFCASSEMLGGAGLYEQYFGPGTRLTVT.

The genes are TRBV30 and TRBJ2-1; D gene unclear. Deletions cut 5 bases from V and 3 bases from J, with 14 bases between. Germline-derived CDR1 and CDR2 are GTSNPN and SVGIG (reference sequence). The CDR3 length is 14 residues. The CDR3 nucleotides read TGTGCCTGGGCTATCTTTACTGGCTACAATGAGCAGTTCTTC. It codes for CAWAIFTGYNEQFF.

This clone showed up just once. The chain joins TRBV25-1 to TRBJ2-7; 9 nucleotides align to TRBD1. Germline loops: CDR1 MGHDK, CDR2 SYGVNS. The ends lost 4 bases at V and 1 base at J; junction bases unmatched: 2. The CDR3 runs to 14 residues. The CDR3 DNA follows: TGTGCCAGCAGTGGACAGGGGGGATCCTACGAGCAGTACTTC. Translation: CASSGQGGSYEQYF.